The source of this TCR beta chain is a study of T-cell reconstitution after alpha-beta-depleted transplantation in children. Study-wide findings and caveats: Some patients showed high day-60 TCRbeta diversity, which derived from surviving recipient T cells and thymic progenitors. Expanded graft clones numbering several hundred reportedly gave rise to alpha-beta T cells about two months after transplant. Newly made T cells mostly supplied T-cell counts and diversity one year after transplant.

CDR3 length equals 15 residues. V shed 6 bases and J 4 bases; nucleotides not matched to a gene: 6. Looked up from germline, CDR1 is SGHAT and CDR2 is FQNNGV. This sample's TCRbeta library carried unique molecular identifier barcodes. Using its own MiXCR run on the PCR reads, TCRdb lists one record per CDR3 protein. This sample has about 78,000 distinct CDR3 sequences; about 14% occur once, and the top ten carry around a quarter. Turning to this clonotype: Its cognate antigen is unknown.

The rearrangement links TRBV11-2 to TRBJ2-3; TRBD2 aligns across 11 bases. The starting material was PBMCs, mostly from graft donor cells, obtained 180 days after TCRalphabeta/CD19-depleted stem cell transplant. This TCR came from a male patient between 2 and 9 years old who had a stem cell transplant for acute lymphoblastic leukemia, so the T cells may come from the graft donor. CDR3 sequence (DNA): TGTGCCAGCAGTCAATTGACTAGCGGGGCAGATACGCAGTATTTT. Protein product: CASSQLTSGADTQYF.